This T cell receptor beta chain stems from a study of shared clonotypes between healthy human individuals. Method: immunoSEQ multiplex PCR; TCRdb's copy keeps in-frame clones and lacks some. The sample gives roughly 2.1 million clones, about 93% of which show up once; under 2% is in the top ten. Germline V gene data show CDR1 as SGHTA and CDR2 as FQGNSA. The CDR3 sequence is 14 residues long. V lost 2 bases, J lost 6 bases, and 5 bases stayed unmatched. It was CD45RO-negative cells, positively selected for CCR7, that made up naive CD8 cells, with terminally differentiated effector memory CD45RA+ cells excluded.

The material sequenced was naive CD8+ T cells from PBMCs. V gene TRBV7-2 combines with J gene TRBJ1-2; 8 nucleotides match TRBD1. The sequence derives from a man between 18 and 29 years old in good health. Some clones in this sample may be carry-over from other donors' samples. CDR3 region: CASSLLDRVDGYTF. DNA of the CDR3: TGTGCCAGCAGCTTACTGGACAGGGTCGATGGCTACACCTTC.